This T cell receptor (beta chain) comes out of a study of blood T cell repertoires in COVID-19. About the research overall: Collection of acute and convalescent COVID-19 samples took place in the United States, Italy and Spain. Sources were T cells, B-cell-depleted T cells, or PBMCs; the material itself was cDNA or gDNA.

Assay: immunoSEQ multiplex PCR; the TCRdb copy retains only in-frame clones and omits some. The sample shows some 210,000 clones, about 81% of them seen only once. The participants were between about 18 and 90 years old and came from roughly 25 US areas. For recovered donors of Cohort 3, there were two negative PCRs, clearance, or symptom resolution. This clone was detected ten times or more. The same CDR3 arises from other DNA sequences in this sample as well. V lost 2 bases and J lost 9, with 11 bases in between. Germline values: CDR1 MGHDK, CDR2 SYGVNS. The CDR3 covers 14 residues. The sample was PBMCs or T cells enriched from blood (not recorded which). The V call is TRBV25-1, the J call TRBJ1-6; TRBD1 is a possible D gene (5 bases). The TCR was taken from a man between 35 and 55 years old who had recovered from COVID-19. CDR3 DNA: TGTGCCAGCAGTGAAAGGGGTAGGGGTTCACCCCTCCACTTT. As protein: CASSERGRGSPLHF.